The T cell receptor beta chain under discussion was sequenced for a study of shared clonotypes between healthy human individuals (dated by TCRdb to 2020 to 2021). Background on the whole study: A few men and a couple of women, aged 18 to 49 years, made up the cohort. For each donor, CD4 naive and CD4 memory were each given three plates, CD8 naive was given two plates, and CD8 memory was given one plate. To estimate repertoire size and how much clonotypes are shared between individuals, the study performed deep sequencing of blood TCR repertoires from about five healthy adults. Different laboratories and diverse techniques were used to prepare libraries and sequence TCR repertoires, to increase sequencing depth and limit assay-specific biases. Between about 0.85 and 8.9 billion PBMCs per donor were obtained by leukapheresis. The investigation overall reported the following: Pairwise subsampling led to the expectation that sequencing depth would affect the degree of clonotype sharing among donors. The genetic and exposure-history diversity represented was limited by the small number of donors. Incomplete sequencing was indicated by rarefaction of sorted-subset datasets, despite the large sequencing depth. Across a few donors, around 5.4% of naive CD4, approximately 3.6% of naive CD8, roughly 2.2% of memory CD4, and approximately 0.4% of memory CD8 clonotypes were shared. Higher generation probabilities were observed for clonotypes shared by all four sorted-subset donors than for non-shared clonotypes. Sampling was limited to blood, and TCR repertoires in tissue likely differ from TCR repertoires in blood. Estimated clonotype richness was generally larger for naive than for memory subsets.

Using the deep immunoSEQ assay, TCR CDR3 regions were amplified from genomic DNA by multiplex PCR. Extracted genomic DNA from each cell subset was distributed evenly across all wells of several immunoSEQ 96-well plates, and each plate was treated as a replicate. For sorted subsets, approximately 210 ng genomic DNA, equal to about 30,000 T cell genomes, was loaded into each replicate PCR. Purified libraries were measured with a Qubit 3.0 fluorometer, size-checked on a Bioanalyzer 2100, and measured again with the KAPA Library Quantification kit. A separate single-read 150-cycle Illumina NextSeq 550 flow cell was used to sequence each immunoSEQ 96-well plate. In the source study's methods: Because only junctional sequences without quality scores were contained in the immunoSEQ output, filtering matching that applied to full-length reads could not be performed. Sequences were annotated with PyIR, a Python wrapper for IgBLAST v1.9, and V/J genes and CDR3 were assigned using IMGT germline references. Reads with weak V/J assignments (E-value above 1e-6), missing CDR3, stop codons, out-of-frame junctions, or ambiguous translated residues were removed. A V3J clonotype was defined by an identical inferred V gene, J gene, and CDR3 amino acid sequence. Percentage overlap between repertoires was calculated by dividing the number of shared unique clonotypes by the size of the smaller repertoire. Repertoire richness was assessed with RTK rarefaction, the Chao1 estimator, and Recon v2.1 estimates of unobserved clonotypes. OLGA was used to compute generation probabilities for all TCRbeta clonotypes that the gDNA method yielded from a handful of donors. As stored in TCRdb, this immuneACCESS dataset retains in-frame rearrangements with V and J assigned. A fraction of the clones does not appear; measured against another copy, unresolved V genes explain less than half of the discrepancy, and the remainder lacks a known reason. V and J calls plus clone size are reproduced from that table; the DNA served to infer D and trimming. The sample table shows under 300,000 clones, and 65% are seen once. Of the sample, roughly 11% is held by the ten largest clones.

This clone has just a few counts. What this receptor recognizes is not known. Per-base qualities were not stored, and no clone one base away is much larger. The donors were healthy, HIV-negative adults with no recently reported acute infections or vaccinations. All donors were Caucasian adults living in Nashville, Tennessee, USA. CD4+ T cells were enriched through magnetic negative selection, after which naive cells were positively selected on CD45RA and the remaining negative fraction served as the memory subset. Blood was collected by leukapheresis, and PBMCs were isolated by Ficoll-Histopaque density gradient centrifugation and then cryopreserved in liquid nitrogen vapor phase. Analytical flow cytometry was used to check the purity and quantity of every magnetically sorted T cell population. Genomic DNA was isolated from each sorted fraction and quantified by UV absorbance on a Nanodrop 2000c.

V has 2 bases trimmed and J has 9 bases trimmed; junction bases matching no gene number 11. The CDR3 holds 15 amino acids from the cysteine to the phenylalanine. Solely the CDR3 DNA is kept, with 45 bases framed from the first base. For CDR1 and CDR2, the germline V gene lists MDHEN and SYDVKM. The rearranged chain carries TRBV28 and TRBJ2-5; TRBD1 lines up with 8 middle nucleotides. The source is a man aged 25 to 40 in good health. Input material: memory CD4+ T cells sorted from blood. The sample's cell subset or site label, in plain terms: CD45RA-negative fraction. The DNA sequence follows: TGTGCCAGCAGTTTACCAGTGGGACAGGTCGCGCCCCAGTACTTC. It codes for CASSLPVGQVAPQYF.